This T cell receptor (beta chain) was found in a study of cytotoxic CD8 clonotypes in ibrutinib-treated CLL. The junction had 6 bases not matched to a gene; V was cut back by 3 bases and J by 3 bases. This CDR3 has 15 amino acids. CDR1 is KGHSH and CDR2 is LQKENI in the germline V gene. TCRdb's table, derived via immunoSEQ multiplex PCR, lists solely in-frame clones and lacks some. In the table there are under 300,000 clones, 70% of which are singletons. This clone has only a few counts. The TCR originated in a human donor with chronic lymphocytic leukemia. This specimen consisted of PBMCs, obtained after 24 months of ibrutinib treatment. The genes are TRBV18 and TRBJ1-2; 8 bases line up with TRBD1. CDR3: CASSPGQGAYYGYTF. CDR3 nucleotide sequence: TGTGCCAGCTCACCCGGACAGGGTGCTTACTATGGCTACACCTTC.